This TCR beta chain was profiled in a study of response to subunit inactivated influenza vaccine. General study results and limits: It was suggested by the authors that few new T cells are recruited by each seasonal influenza vaccination.

A single record per CDR3 protein comes from TCRdb applying MiXCR to the RT-PCR reads. This table has about 300,000 distinct CDR3 sequences, 21% appearing once. The CDR3 extends over 15 amino acids. Trimming removed 5 bases from V and 2 bases from J; junction bases left unmatched: 7. This clonotype occurred a few times. Its target is not known. The receptor was derived from a man between 45 and 75 years old who received an inactivated influenza vaccine. The specimen was PBMCs from blood, collected about 20 months after vaccination. This chain links TRBV12-3 or TRBV12-4 with TRBJ2-7; 9 bases match TRBD1. This CDR3 is CASSPGGTGPYEQYF. CDR3 DNA: TGTGCCAGCAGTCCAGGCGGGACAGGGCCCTACGAGCAGTACTTC.